These 2 T cell receptor beta chains share one sample of origin, sequenced in a study of molecular identifiers for immune sequencing clone quantification. TCRdb passed the PCR reads through MiXCR, listing each CDR3 protein once. The sample carries under 350,000 distinct CDR3 sequences, roughly a quarter recorded once. The sequencing sample was made of naive CD8+ T cells from blood, with Jurkat cell RNA spiked in. Regarding subset: FACS-sorted CD8+CD4-CCR7+CD45RA+ naive T cells. The receptors stem from a human donor in good health. Some libraries in this study had Jurkat cell RNA spiked in.

The chain couples TRBV5-1 to TRBJ2-7; D might be TRBD1 or TRBD2, each matching 6 bases. CDR1 and CDR2 (germline): SGHRS, YFSETQ. V lost 4 bases, J lost 1 base, and 18 bases lay in between. There are 16 residues in the CDR3. CDR3: CASSVEGHMTSYEQYF. In nucleotides, the CDR3 is TGCGCCAGCAGCGTGGAGGGACACATGACTTCCTACGAGCAGTACTTC.

This clonotype was counted a few times. The chain recombines TRBV12-5 with TRBJ2-7; a possible D gene is TRBD2 (7 bases). The V and J ends lost 5 bases and 6 bases respectively, with 23 bases between them. CDR1 LGHNT and CDR2 FRNRAP come from the germline V gene. CDR3 size: 16 residues. This CDR3 reads CASGPPLGGAWIEQYF. CDR3 bases: TGTGCTAGTGGTCCCCCTTTGGGGGGGGCTTGGATCGAGCAGTACTTC.